Listed here are 9 T cell receptor beta chains from one sample, sequenced in a study of blood T cell repertoires in COVID-19. Clones were sequenced by immunoSEQ multiplex PCR, and TCRdb holds only the in-frame ones, with some missing. This repertoire shows 200,000 to 250,000 clones, around four fifths found once; its top ten account for around 6.5%. Sequencing was carried out using peripheral blood. Source of these receptors: a woman in her fifties or sixties with active or convalescent COVID-19.

The chain links TRBV10-1 to TRBJ2-5, with 9 bases matching TRBD2. CDR3 size: 14 residues. V lost 8 bases, J lost 4 bases, and 8 bases stayed unmatched. The germline gives CDR1 WNHNN, CDR2 SYGVQD (reference sequence). CDR3 region: CASSAGGLGETQYF. CDR3 nucleotides: TGCGCCAGCTCAGCGGGGGGCCTGGGAGAGACCCAGTACTTC.

This clone was recorded once. V is TRBV2 and J is TRBJ1-1; D remains unclear. With 4 bases removed from V and 5 bases from J, the gap between germline ends came to 14 bases. The CDR3 extends over 14 amino acids. Per germline, CDR1 SNHLY and CDR2 FYNNEI. In DNA form, the CDR3 reads TGTGCCAGCAGTGGAGGGTTCGATGGGACTGAAGCTTTCTTT. Encoded protein: CASSGGFDGTEAFF.

This rearrangement joins TRBV7-9 to TRBJ2-5; 7 nucleotides line up with TRBD1. The CDR3 contains 14 residues. Unmatched junction bases numbered 5, after V lost 5 bases and J lost 2 bases. CDR1 is SEHNR and CDR2 is FQNEAQ in the germline V gene (reference sequence). The DNA of the CDR3 is TGTGCCAGCAGCATCGCGACAGGGCAAGAGACCCAGTACTTC. It specifies CASSIATGQETQYF.

The rearrangement joins TRBV27 to TRBJ2-1; TRBD1 might be the D (6 bases). V was pared by 3 bases and J by 4 bases, with 16 bases between. CDR3 length: 16 residues. CDR1 is MNHEY, CDR2 SMNVEV, per germline (reference sequence). CDR3 sequence: CASSLVLGHTYNEQFF. In nucleotides, the CDR3 is TGTGCCAGCAGTTTGGTTTTGGGACATACGTACAATGAGCAGTTCTTC.

This clone was seen just once. The chain joins TRBV29-1 to TRBJ1-2; TRBD1 matches 10 bases. With V trimmed by 7 bases and J by 5 bases, 13 bases remained unmatched. The CDR3 totals 15 residues. The germline CDR1 and CDR2 sequences are SQVTM and ANQGSEA. The CDR3 protein is CSALPPGTGEYGYTF. CDR3 sequence (DNA): TGCAGCGCGCTTCCCCCCGGGACAGGGGAATATGGCTACACCTTC. Looking up the rest from reference TRBV29-1 and TRBJ1-2 gives the full variable domain: SAVISQKPSRDICQRGTSLTIQCQVDSQVTMMFWYRQQPGQSLTLIATANQGSEATYESGFVIDKFPISRPNLTFSTLTVSNMSPEDSSIYLCSALPPGTGEYGYTFGSGTRLTVV.

The chain employs TRBV6-5 and TRBJ2-7; TRBD1 is a possible D gene (6 bases). The germline gives CDR1 MNHEY, CDR2 SVGAGI. Trimming shortened V by 0 bases and J by 3 bases, and 15 bases separated the two germline ends. The CDR3 is 16 amino acids. DNA of the CDR3: TGTGCCAGCAGTTACTCGGTTGAGACCAGGGGCTACGAGCAGTACTTC. As protein: CASSYSVETRGYEQYF.

The chain combines TRBV25-1 with TRBJ1-3; 10 nucleotides align to TRBD1. CDR3 length equals 18 residues. Germline V gives CDR1 MGHDK, CDR2 SYGVNS. V was pared by 3 bases and J by 1 base, with 9 bases of the junction left unmatched. The CDR3: CASSDGDRGIQSGNTIYF. The CDR3 DNA is TGTGCCAGCAGTGATGGGGACAGGGGAATCCAGTCTGGAAACACCATATATTTT.

This chain uses TRBV6-1 with TRBJ1-6, with D perhaps matching TRBD1 (5 bases). This CDR3 has 14 residues. The V gene's germline CDR1 is MNHNS and CDR2 SASEGT. V lost 2 bases and J 7 bases, leaving 9 bases between the germline ends. Here the CDR3 reads CASSERQWNSPLHF. In nucleotides, the CDR3 is TGTGCCAGCAGTGAACGACAGTGGAATTCACCCCTCCACTTT.

CDR3 nucleotides: TGTGCCAGCAGCTTTGGGACTAGCGGGATCTACGAGCAGTACTTC. Its protein product is CASSFGTSGIYEQYF. The J gene is TRBJ2-7, the V gene TRBV11-1; 13 nucleotides line up with TRBD2. Losses at the gene ends were 3 bases for V and 3 bases for J; bases not matched to a gene: 2. The CDR3 totals 15 residues. Germline assignment: CDR1 SGHAT and CDR2 FQDESV (reference sequence).